Only a few counts were recorded for the clone carrying this T cell receptor beta chain. Its matching antigen is unknown. TCRB transcripts that were expressed got sequenced, as all of the isolated RNA had been reverse transcribed. Profiling relied on immunoSEQ multiplex PCR, and the TCRdb table lists in-frame clones only, not all of them. The sample lists about 900,000 clones, roughly 15% seen once, with roughly 0.025% in the top ten. CDR1 is SNHLY, CDR2 FYNNEI, per germline. The V and J ends lost 7 bases and 7 bases respectively, with 14 bases between them. CDR3 length equals 13 residues. The sample belongs to a study of beta chain features in type 1 diabetes. Notes on the study in general: Patients and controls would be equally affected if PCR favored shorter templates.

This clonotype originated in a woman between 18 and 29 years old in good health. Material for sequencing was naive CD4+ T cells from blood. The chain recombines TRBV2 with TRBJ2-1, with D maybe TRBD1 (6 bases). The chain's CDR3 is CASKQGSWNEQFF. CDR3 sequence (DNA): TGTGCCAGCAAACAGGGTTCGTGGAATGAGCAGTTCTTC.